This T cell receptor (beta chain) was documented in a study of blood T cell repertoires in COVID-19. At the level of the study: Italy, Spain and the United States were the sources of the convalescent and acute COVID-19 samples. Sources were T cells, B-cell-depleted T cells, or PBMCs; the material itself was cDNA or gDNA.

This CDR3 has 13 amino acids. CDR1 is KGHDR and CDR2 is SFDVKD in the germline V gene. With 4 bases removed from V and 7 bases from J, the gap between germline ends came to 12 bases. Original handling: Counts of nucleated cells, estimated from reference gene primer amplification, were obtained. The assay was immunoSEQ multiplex PCR, and TCRdb's table has in-frame clones only and misses some. V and J calls and clone size follow that table, whereas D and trimming were derived from the DNA. Of about 250,000 clones in the sample, 65% to 90% were seen once. This clone is a singleton in its sample. Input material: peripheral blood. The chain couples TRBV24-1 to TRBJ1-2, with unresolved D. This TCR was recovered from a woman aged 70 to 79 with acute or convalescent COVID-19. CDR3 in amino acids: CATSEAGGRGYTF. The CDR3 coding sequence is TGTGCCACCAGTGAAGCAGGAGGCCGTGGCTACACCTTC.